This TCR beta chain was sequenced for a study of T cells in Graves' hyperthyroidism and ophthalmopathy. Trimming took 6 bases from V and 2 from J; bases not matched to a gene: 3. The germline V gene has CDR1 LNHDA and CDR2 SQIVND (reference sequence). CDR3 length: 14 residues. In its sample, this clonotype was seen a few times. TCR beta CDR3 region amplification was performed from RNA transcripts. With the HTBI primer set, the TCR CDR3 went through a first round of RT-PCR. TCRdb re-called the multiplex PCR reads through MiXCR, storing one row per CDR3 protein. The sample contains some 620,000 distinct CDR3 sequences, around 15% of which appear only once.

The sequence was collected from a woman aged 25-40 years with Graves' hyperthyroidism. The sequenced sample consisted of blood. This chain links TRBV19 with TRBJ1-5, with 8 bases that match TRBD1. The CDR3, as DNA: TGTGCCAGTAGACCGGGACAGGGCAATCAGCCCCAGCATTTT. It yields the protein CASRPGQGNQPQHF.